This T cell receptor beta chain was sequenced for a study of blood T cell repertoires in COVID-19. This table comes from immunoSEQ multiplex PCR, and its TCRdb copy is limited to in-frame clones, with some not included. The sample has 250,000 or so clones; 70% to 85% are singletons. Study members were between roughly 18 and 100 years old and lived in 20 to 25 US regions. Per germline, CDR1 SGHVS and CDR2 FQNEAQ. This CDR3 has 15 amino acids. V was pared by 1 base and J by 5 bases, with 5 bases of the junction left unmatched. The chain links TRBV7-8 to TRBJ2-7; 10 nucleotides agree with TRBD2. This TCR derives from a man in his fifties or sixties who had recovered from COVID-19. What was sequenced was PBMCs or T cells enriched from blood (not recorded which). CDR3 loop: CASSLEGLAFHEQYF. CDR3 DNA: TGTGCCAGCAGCTTAGAGGGACTAGCGTTCCACGAGCAGTACTTC.